What follows describes a single T cell receptor beta chain. V lost 6 bases and J lost 3, with 5 bases in between. Germline V CDR1 and CDR2: SNHLY, FYNNEI. The CDR3 extends over 11 amino acids. This sample is drawn from a study of PD-L1 blockade in urothelial cancer. The overall study: Investigators checked blood 3 weeks (second dose) and 6 weeks after treatment start. The median T cell count in blood samples was 140,000 to 150,000.

TCRdb keeps only in-frame clones here, not all; method: immunoSEQ multiplex PCR. The sample has roughly 76,000 clones, 91% seen once. This sample's time point: peripheral blood 6 weeks after treatment start. Enrolled patients showed locally advanced or metastatic urothelial carcinoma. The chain is built from TRBV2 and TRBJ1-2; D unclear. The material was PBMCs, obtained around atezolizumab (anti-PD-L1) treatment. This TCR derives from an elderly woman with urothelial cancer. In nucleotides, the CDR3 is TGTGCCAGCAGGCAGTACTATGGCTACACCTTC. This translates into CASRQYYGYTF.